The 5 T cell receptor beta chains given below trace back to one sample, sequenced in a study of T cell changes during pregnancy in multiple sclerosis. The assay was immunoSEQ multiplex PCR, and TCRdb's table has in-frame clones only and misses some. The sample shows roughly 110,000 clones, 80% to 95% of them seen only once. Source: peripheral blood, taken in the third trimester of pregnancy. These receptors all come from a female donor in good health, enrolled as a control in a pregnancy study.

This clone occurred once. V and J are TRBV10-3 and TRBJ1-4; D is perhaps TRBD1 (5 bases). Trimming stripped 3 bases from V and 7 bases from J, with 12 bases between. Germline V gene data show CDR1 as ENHRY and CDR2 as SYGVKD. This CDR3 spans 14 amino acids. CDR3 region: CAISDKGSAEKLFF. The CDR3 region has the DNA TGTGCCATCAGTGACAAGGGGTCAGCTGAAAAACTGTTTTTT.

CDR3 amino acids: CASSYSRQGRETQYF. Here the CDR3 DNA reads TGTGCCAGCAGTTACTCTCGACAGGGAAGGGAGACCCAGTACTTC. This chain connects TRBV6-6 to TRBJ2-5; 7 bases map to TRBD1. V lost 0 bases to trimming and J lost 5 bases; unmatched junction nucleotides: 6. The CDR3 has 15 amino acids. Germline CDR1 is MNHNY and CDR2 is SVGAGI (reference sequence).

The V gene is TRBV1, the J gene TRBJ2-5; the table's D call, TRBD2, was not checked against the DNA. TRBV1 is flagged as a pseudogene. The CDR3 covers 19 residues. The CDR3 DNA sequence: TGCACCAGCAGCCAAGAACCTAGCGGGGGGGGCACCTACCAAGAGACCCAGTACTTC. Encoded protein: CTSSQEPSGGGTYQETQYF.

This clone has a single count. The chain has TRBV5-4 and TRBJ2-3; TRBD2 agrees at 10 bases. There are 16 residues in the CDR3. Germline values: CDR1 SGHNT, CDR2 YYREEE (reference sequence). Losses at the gene ends were 1 base for V and 5 bases for J; bases not matched to a gene: 7. DNA of the CDR3: TGTGCCAGCAGCTTGTCAGCGGGGGGGCCAGTAGATACGCAGTATTTT. It encodes CASSLSAGGPVDTQYF. The whole variable domain, remainder taken from reference TRBV5-4 and TRBJ2-3, is ETGVTQSPTHLIKTRGQQVTLRCSSQSGHNTVSWYQQALGQGPQFIFQYYREEENGRGNFPPRFSGLQFPNYSSELNVNALELDDSALYLCASSLSAGGPVDTQYFGPGTRLTVL.

The V call is TRBV29-1, the J call TRBJ1-2, with D hard to call. V was pared by 4 bases and J by 11 bases, with 17 bases between. This CDR3 region has 12 residues. Germline V lookup: CDR1 SQVTM, CDR2 ANQGSEA. The CDR3 region has the DNA TGCAGCGTTGTAGCGGGAGGGTGGATTTACACCTTC. Its translation is CSVVAGGWIYTF.